This TCR beta chain was identified during a study of OX40 agonist ivuxolimab in advanced cancers. Study as a whole: Patients were infused with ivuxolimab every 2 weeks at 0.01 to 10 mg/kg.

Sampling times: baseline, cycle 4 day 1, cycle 7 day 1. The junction had 5 bases not matched to a gene; V was cut back by 5 bases and J by 5 bases. Germline CDR1 is SGHTA and CDR2 is FQGNSA. This CDR3 comprises 15 residues. TCRdb keeps only in-frame clones here, not all; method: immunoSEQ multiplex PCR. The sample comprises around 94,000 clones, around 85% of which are singletons, and 3% to 4% rests with the top ten. Source: CD4+ or CD8+ T cells sorted from blood, taken in a trial of the OX40 agonist ivuxolimab. The chain links TRBV7-2 to TRBJ2-2; 10 bases are a match to TRBD2. The TCR originated in an adult with an advanced solid tumor such as melanoma, head and neck, liver or kidney cancer. The chain's CDR3 is CASSPASGSTGELFF. The CDR3 region has the DNA TGTGCCAGCAGCCCAGCTAGCGGGAGTACCGGGGAGCTGTTTTTT.